Shown below are 27 T cell receptor beta chains from a single sample sequenced in a study of beta chain features in type 1 diabetes. The entirety of the isolated RNA underwent reverse transcription, so expressed TCRB transcripts were sequenced. The data were produced by immunoSEQ multiplex PCR, yet TCRdb's version contains in-frame clones alone and is incomplete. Here the sample spans more than 300,000 clones, around 12% being singletons. Sequencing was carried out using naive CD4+ T cells from blood. Receptors originate from a man younger than 30 in good health.

This clone was observed a handful of times. This chain joins TRBV11-1 and TRBJ2-7, with 8 bases fitting TRBD1. The V segment lost 4 bases and the J segment 4 bases; nucleotides outside the gene matches: 6. CDR1 SGHAT and CDR2 FQDESV come from the germline V gene (reference sequence). The CDR3 covers 14 residues. CDR3 DNA: TGTGCCAGCAGCTCACGGTACAGGGGGTACGAGCAGTACTTC. This codes for CASSSRYRGYEQYF.

The J gene is TRBJ2-1, the V gene TRBV4-3, with TRBD1 as a possible D gene (5 bases). Trimming shortened V by 0 bases and J by 2 bases, and 14 bases separated the two germline ends. The V gene's germline CDR1 is LGHNA and CDR2 YSLEER. The CDR3 consists of 17 residues. The CDR3 bases are TGCGCCAGCAGCCAAGACCTCCGTCTAGGGGCCTACAATGAGCAGTTCTTC. It specifies CASSQDLRLGAYNEQFF.

V is TRBV29-1 and J is TRBJ2-1; TRBD2 aligns across 7 bases. V lost 7 bases and J lost 3; bases outside the gene matches: 9. Germline lookup yields CDR1 SQVTM and CDR2 ANQGSEA. This CDR3 has 14 residues. The CDR3 sequence: CSASLAENYNEQFF. The CDR3 region has the DNA TGCAGCGCCAGTCTAGCGGAGAACTACAATGAGCAGTTCTTC.

The chain carries TRBV7-2 and TRBJ1-2; D remains ambiguous. The CDR3 loop spans 12 amino acids. Germline V gene data show CDR1 as SGHTA and CDR2 as FQGNSA. Trimming stripped 5 bases from V and 8 bases from J, with 12 bases between. The CDR3 bases are TGTGCCAGCAGCACACACAGTGGGGGCTACACCTTC. Residues: CASSTHSGGYTF.

This clone was seen more than once but under ten times. The genes are TRBV6-5 and TRBJ1-2, with D possibly being TRBD1 (6 bases). The CDR3 is 14 residues long. V lost 6 bases and J lost 6, with 17 bases in between. Germline V CDR1 and CDR2: MNHEY, SVGAGI. CDR3 sequence: CASSRGLDRDGYTF. CDR3 in DNA: TGTGCCAGCAGCAGGGGTTTAGATCGAGATGGCTACACCTTC.

This chain joins TRBV28 and TRBJ2-7; 8 bases line up with TRBD1. Per germline, CDR1 MDHEN and CDR2 SYDVKM. The CDR3 has 12 residues. Germline trimming cut 8 bases from V and 4 bases from J; bases unmatched to any gene: 4. CDR3 nucleotides: TGTGCCAGCCAGGGGGCGGGATACGAGCAGTACTTC. It encodes CASQGAGYEQYF.

This clone was seen more than once but under ten times. J is TRBJ1-4 and V is TRBV14; D is undetermined. CDR1 is SGHDN, CDR2 FVKESK, per germline. V gave up 0 bases and J gave up 10 bases, with 6 bases separating them. This CDR3 has 12 residues. The CDR3 nucleotides read TGTGCCAGCAGCCAAGATCCCAGAAAACTGTTTTTT. Translating gives CASSQDPRKLFF.

The genes are TRBV7-2 and TRBJ2-3; the match to TRBD2 covers 8 bases. The CDR3 runs 17 residues. Germline-derived CDR1 and CDR2 are SGHTA and FQGNSA. The junction had 14 bases not matched to a gene; V was cut back by 5 bases and J by 4 bases. CDR3 residues: CASSLKGPGGLADTQYF. Written as DNA, the CDR3 is TGTGCCAGCAGCCTTAAAGGGCCGGGAGGGTTGGCAGATACGCAGTATTTT.

This clone was picked up a small number of times. The chain links TRBV5-1 to TRBJ2-1; D is perhaps TRBD1 (5 bases). Germline V lookup: CDR1 SGHRS, CDR2 YFSETQ. The CDR3 is made up of 14 amino acids. V shed 4 bases and J shed 6 bases, with 14 bases lying between them. As DNA, the CDR3 is TGCGCCAGCAGCCCCCAAGGGGTTGGCAATGAGCAGTTCTTC. It translates to CASSPQGVGNEQFF.

This clone was observed many times. CDR3 coding DNA: TGCAGCGTCAGCCCTGGCGGGTCCAAAAACATTCAGTACTTC. Protein sequence: CSVSPGGSKNIQYF. The J gene is TRBJ2-4, the V gene TRBV29-1, with D possibly matching TRBD2 (5 bases). The CDR3 has 14 amino acids. V lost 6 bases to trimming and J lost 2 bases, with 14 bases between them. Germline CDR1 reads SQVTM; CDR2 reads ANQGSEA.

This clone was counted a few times. In nucleotides, the CDR3 is TGTGCCAGTAGTATATCGGGGGTACGCTCCTACGAGCAGTACTTC. This encodes CASSISGVRSYEQYF. J is TRBJ2-7 and V is TRBV19; D is perhaps TRBD2 (6 bases). Germline CDR1 LNHDA, CDR2 SQIVND (reference sequence). The CDR3 runs to 15 residues. V shed 2 bases and J shed 0 bases, with 11 bases lying between them. Drawing the rest from reference TRBV19 and TRBJ2-7, the complete variable domain is DGGITQSPKYLFRKEGQNVTLSCEQNLNHDAMYWYRQDPGQGLRLIYYSQIVNDFQKGDIAEGYSVSREKKESFPLTVTSAQKNPTAFYLCASSISGVRSYEQYFGPGTRLTVT.

The chain has TRBV28 and TRBJ2-7, with 7 bases that match TRBD1. The germline V gene encodes CDR1 MDHEN and CDR2 SYDVKM. V lost 3 bases to trimming and J lost 6 bases; unmatched junction nucleotides: 11. CDR3 length: 15 amino acids. This CDR3 is CASSFGGRGYREQYF. In DNA form, the CDR3 reads TGTGCCAGCAGTTTTGGAGGCAGGGGGTATCGCGAGCAGTACTTC.

A few counts support this clone. This chain uses TRBV2 with TRBJ1-6, with D unclear. Trimming pared 3 bases from V and 7 bases from J, leaving 13 bases between. This CDR3 is built from 15 residues. Germline V gene data show CDR1 as SNHLY and CDR2 as FYNNEI. This chain's CDR3 is CASSEVLRTNSPLHF. Written as DNA, the CDR3 is TGTGCCAGCAGTGAGGTACTGCGAACGAATTCACCCCTCCACTTT.

The chain links TRBV5-4 to TRBJ2-5; 11 bases line up with TRBD2. There are 18 residues in the CDR3. J lost 1 base, V lost 4 bases, and 12 bases had no gene match. Germline-derived CDR1 and CDR2 are SGHNT and YYREEE (reference sequence). The CDR3 DNA reads TGTGCCAGCAGCCAAGGTGCGACTAGCGGGGCCACCCAAGAGACCCAGTACTTC. This sequence encodes CASSQGATSGATQETQYF. The full variable domain, with the rest looked up from reference TRBV5-4 and TRBJ2-5, is ETGVTQSPTHLIKTRGQQVTLRCSSQSGHNTVSWYQQALGQGPQFIFQYYREEENGRGNFPPRFSGLQFPNYSSELNVNALELDDSALYLCASSQGATSGATQETQYFGPGTRLLVL.

This clone was seen a handful of times. The rearrangement joins TRBV28 to TRBJ2-4, with D maybe TRBD2 (6 bases). Germline V gene sequence: CDR1 MDHEN, CDR2 SYDVKM. V was shortened by 3 bases and J by 5 bases, with 17 bases between the two germline ends. This CDR3 contains 16 residues. The CDR3 DNA reads TGTGCCAGCAGTTTGTATCGTGGCGGGGCGGAAAACATTCAGTACTTC. Its translation is CASSLYRGGAENIQYF.

Concerning this clone: The junction shows a germline mismatch at one end, possibly a read error. The chain is built from TRBV5-4 and TRBJ2-1, with 14 bases that match TRBD2. This CDR3 spans 15 amino acids. Looked up from germline, CDR1 is SGHNT and CDR2 is YYREEE (reference sequence). CDR3 sequence reads: CASSQERLAGGPQFF. The CDR3 DNA sequence: TGCGCCAGCAGCCAAGAAAGACTAGCGGGAGGGCCACAGTTCTTC. Drawing the rest from reference TRBV5-4 and TRBJ2-1, the complete variable domain is ETGVTQSPTHLIKTRGQQVTLRCSSQSGHNTVSWYQQALGQGPQFIFQYYREEENGRGNFPPRFSGLQFPNYSSELNVNALELDDSALYLCASSQERLAGGPQFFGPGTRLTVL.

The chain couples TRBV28 to TRBJ2-5; 7 nucleotides line up with TRBD1. Trimming took 6 bases from V and 5 from J; bases not matched to a gene: 6. CDR1 MDHEN and CDR2 SYDVKM come from the germline V gene. CDR3 length: 13 amino acids. CDR3 nucleotide sequence: TGTGCCAGCAGGGTAGGGGGCAGGGAGACCCAGTACTTC. Its protein product is CASRVGGRETQYF.

This clone showed up just a few times. The V call is TRBV30, the J call TRBJ1-1; D is possibly TRBD1 (5 bases). The CDR3 consists of 12 residues. V lost 4 bases, J lost 4 bases, and 10 bases lay in between. Per the germline V gene, CDR1 is GTSNPN and CDR2 is SVGIG (reference sequence). CDR3 loop: CAWTMGRTEAFF. The CDR3 nucleotides are TGTGCCTGGACTATGGGGCGCACTGAAGCTTTCTTT.

This clone was detected a few times. This chain joins TRBV7-2 and TRBJ1-5; 7 positions agree with TRBD1. The J segment lost 4 bases and the V segment lost 3 bases, leaving 6 bases of the junction unmatched. Germline V CDR1 and CDR2: SGHTA, FQGNSA. There are 15 residues in the CDR3. CDR3 nucleotides: TGTGCCAGCAGCTTTTGGACAGGTACTAATCAGCCCCAGCATTTT. It is translated as CASSFWTGTNQPQHF.

This clone was detected a few times. This chain links TRBV7-2 with TRBJ2-7; TRBD2 matches 12 bases. Germline V gene sequence: CDR1 SGHTA, CDR2 FQGNSA. Trimming took 5 bases from V and 4 from J; bases not matched to a gene: 6. The CDR3 extends over 15 amino acids. Here the CDR3 reads CASSPKGLAGYEQYF. The CDR3 nucleotides are TGTGCCAGCAGCCCCAAAGGACTAGCGGGATACGAGCAGTACTTC. The full variable domain, completed using reference TRBV7-2 and TRBJ2-7, is GAGVSQSPSNKVTEKGKDVELRCDPISGHTALYWYRQSLGQGLEFLIYFQGNSAPDKSGLPSDRFSAERTGGSVSTLTIQRTQQEDSAVYLCASSPKGLAGYEQYFGPGTRLTVT.

This clone was picked up a small number of times. V gene TRBV11-2 combines with J gene TRBJ2-1, with TRBD2 matching 9 bases. The CDR3 runs to 15 residues. Germline trimming cut 5 bases from V and 2 bases from J; bases unmatched to any gene: 4. In germline, CDR1 is SGHAT, CDR2 FQNNGV. For the CDR3, the DNA is TGTGCCAGCAGCCTACAGCGGGAGGCCTACAATGAGCAGTTCTTC. Translation gives CASSLQREAYNEQFF.

There are a few counts of this clone. V usage is TRBV4-3 and J usage is TRBJ2-3, with D perhaps matching TRBD2 (5 bases). V was shortened by 4 bases and J by 2 bases, with 19 bases between the two germline ends. The CDR3 contains 17 residues. Germline CDR1 is LGHNA and CDR2 is YSLEER. CDR3 in amino acids: CASSLRYSLDFTDTQYF. DNA of the CDR3: TGCGCCAGCAGCCTACGATACTCTCTGGACTTCACAGATACGCAGTATTTT.

The sample holds a few counts of this clone. The J gene is TRBJ2-7, the V gene TRBV30; the D gene is possibly TRBD2 (7 bases). Germline V gene lookup returns CDR1 GTSNPN and CDR2 SVGIG (reference sequence). Trimming removed 4 bases from V and 6 bases from J, with 16 bases in between. The CDR3 is 13 amino acids. As DNA, the CDR3 is TGTGCCTGGACGACCGCAGGGGAGGGCGAGCAGTACTTC. Translated, it gives CAWTTAGEGEQYF.

This clone was found a few times. This sequence joins TRBV5-4 and TRBJ2-7; 8 nucleotides align to TRBD1. Trimming cost V 5 bases and J 4 bases; bases outside gene matches: 5. Per germline, CDR1 SGHNT and CDR2 YYREEE (reference sequence). This CDR3 has 13 residues. The CDR3 region has the DNA TGTGCCAGCAGGACACAGGGGGTATACGAGCAGTACTTC. It yields the protein CASRTQGVYEQYF.

This clone showed up just a few times. The V and J genes are TRBV29-1 and TRBJ2-7; 7 bases align to TRBD1. Germline values: CDR1 SQVTM, CDR2 ANQGSEA. The CDR3 is 14 residues long. V lost 5 bases, J lost 0 bases, and 7 bases stayed unmatched. Here the CDR3 DNA reads TGCAGCGTTATACTACAGGGGAACTCCTACGAGCAGTACTTC. It yields the protein CSVILQGNSYEQYF.

Only a few counts were recorded for this clone. The genes are TRBV2 and TRBJ2-2, with D tentatively TRBD1 (5 bases). CDR1 and CDR2 (germline): SNHLY, FYNNEI. V shed 2 bases and J shed 7 bases, with 14 bases lying between them. The CDR3 runs to 15 residues. CDR3 sequence (DNA): TGTGCCAGCAGTGAAACGCCAGGGTCCATCGGGGAGCTGTTTTTT. It is translated as CASSETPGSIGELFF.

The gene calls are TRBV6-5 and TRBJ1-5, with unresolved D. Trimming removed 0 bases at V and 3 bases at J, with 9 bases between. Germline lookup yields CDR1 MNHEY and CDR2 SVGAGI. The CDR3 runs 15 residues. CDR3 sequence reads: CASSYSASLNQPQHF. CDR3 nucleotide sequence: TGTGCCAGCAGTTACTCGGCCAGTCTCAATCAGCCCCAGCATTTT.